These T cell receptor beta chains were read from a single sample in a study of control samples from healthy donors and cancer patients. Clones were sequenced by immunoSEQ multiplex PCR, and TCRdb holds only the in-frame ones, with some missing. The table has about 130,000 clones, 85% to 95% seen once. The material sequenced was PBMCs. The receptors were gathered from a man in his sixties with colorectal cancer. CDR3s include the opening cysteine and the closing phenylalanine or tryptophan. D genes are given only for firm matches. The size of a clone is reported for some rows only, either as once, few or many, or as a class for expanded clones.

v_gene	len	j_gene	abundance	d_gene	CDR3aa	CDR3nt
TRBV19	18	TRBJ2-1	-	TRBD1	CASTQRDRGVGSYNEQFF	TGTGCCAGTACCCAACGAGACAGGGGGGTCGGCTCCTACAATGAGCAGTTCTTC
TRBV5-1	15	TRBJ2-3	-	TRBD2	CASSFSGGVTDTQYF	TGCGCCAGCAGCTTTAGCGGGGGGGTCACAGATACGCAGTATTTT
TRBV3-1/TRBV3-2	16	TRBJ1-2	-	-	CASSQGGAGANYGYTF	TGTGCCAGCAGCCAAGGAGGGGCAGGGGCGAACTATGGCTACACCTTC
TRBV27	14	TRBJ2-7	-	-	CASSLRGGSYEQYF	TGTGCCAGCAGTCTCAGGGGGGGCTCCTACGAGCAGTACTTC
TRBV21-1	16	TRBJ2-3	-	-	CASSKIPGTPRWAQYF	TGTGCCAGCAGCAAAATTCCCGGGACCCCCCGTTGGGCGCAGTATTTT
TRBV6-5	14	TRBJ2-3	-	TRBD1	CASRSQGATDTQYF	TGTGCCAGCAGATCCCAGGGGGCCACAGATACGCAGTATTTT
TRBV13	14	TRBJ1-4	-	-	CASSLQGKKEKLFF	TGTGCCAGCAGCCTACAGGGAAAGAAAGAAAAACTGTTTTTT
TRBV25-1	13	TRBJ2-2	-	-	CASSPTGAGELFF	TGTGCCAGCAGCCCTACGGGGGCCGGGGAGCTGTTTTTT
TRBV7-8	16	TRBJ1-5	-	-	CASSPSGQYSNQPQHF	TGTGCCAGCAGCCCATCAGGGCAGTATAGCAATCAGCCCCAGCATTTT
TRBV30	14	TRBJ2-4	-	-	CAWRVSGLAGIQYF	TGTGCCTGGAGAGTAAGCGGGCTGGCGGGGATTCAGTACTTC
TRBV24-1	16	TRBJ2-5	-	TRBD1	CATSDPDRGGQETQYF	TGTGCCACCAGTGACCCAGACAGGGGGGGCCAAGAGACCCAGTACTTC
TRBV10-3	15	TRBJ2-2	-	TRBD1	CAISPGQGAVGELFF	TGTGCCATCAGCCCGGGACAGGGGGCTGTCGGGGAGCTGTTTTTT
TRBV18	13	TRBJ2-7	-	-	CASSPYRGNEQYF	TGTGCCAGCTCACCATACCGGGGCAACGAGCAGTACTTC
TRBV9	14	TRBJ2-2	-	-	CASSAYRNTGELFF	TGTGCCAGCAGCGCATACAGGAACACCGGGGAGCTGTTTTTT
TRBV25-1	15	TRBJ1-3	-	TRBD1	CASSASGTGIHTIYF	TGTGCCAGCAGTGCCTCCGGGACAGGGATTCACACCATATATTTT
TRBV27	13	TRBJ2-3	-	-	CASSPKQTDTQYF	TGTGCCAGCAGTCCGAAGCAGACAGATACGCAGTATTTT
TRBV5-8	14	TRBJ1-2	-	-	CASSLELGAGGYTF	TGTGCCAGCAGCTTGGAACTGGGGGCAGGTGGCTACACCTTC
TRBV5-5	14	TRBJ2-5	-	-	CASSLWDAGETQYF	TGTGCCAGCAGCTTGTGGGACGCCGGGGAGACCCAGTACTTC
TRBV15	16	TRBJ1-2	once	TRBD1	CATSRRTGPGNYGYTF	TGTGCCACCAGCAGGCGGACAGGGCCGGGTAACTATGGCTACACCTTC
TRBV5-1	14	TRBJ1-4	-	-	CASSLDSTIEKLFF	TGCGCCAGCAGCTTGGACAGTACCATTGAAAAACTGTTTTTT
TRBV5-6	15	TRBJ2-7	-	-	CASSSAPSGFSEQYF	TGTGCCAGCAGCTCCGCCCCGTCGGGGTTTAGCGAGCAGTACTTC
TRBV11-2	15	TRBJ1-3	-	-	CASSLVPFSGNTIYF	TGTGCCAGCAGCTTAGTACCCTTCTCTGGAAACACCATATATTTT
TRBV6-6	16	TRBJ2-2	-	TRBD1	CASSPGPGQGTGELFF	TGTGCCAGCAGTCCGGGCCCGGGACAGGGGACCGGGGAGCTGTTTTTT
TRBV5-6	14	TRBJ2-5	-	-	CASSVGGIGETQYF	TGTGCCAGCAGCGTAGGGGGGATCGGAGAGACCCAGTACTTC
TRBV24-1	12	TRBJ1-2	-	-	CATSRAGQGYTF	TGTGCCACCAGTAGGGCAGGGCAAGGCTACACCTTC
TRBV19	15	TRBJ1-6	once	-	CASSNDNSYNSPLHF	TGTGCCAGTAGCAACGACAATTCCTATAATTCACCCCTCCACTTT
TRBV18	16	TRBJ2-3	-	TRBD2	CASSPRLAGSTDTQYF	TGTGCCAGCTCACCTCGGCTAGCGGGGAGCACAGATACGCAGTATTTT
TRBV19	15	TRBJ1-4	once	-	CASNTKIGTIEKLFF	TGTGCCAGTAATACCAAGATAGGGACCATCGAAAAACTGTTTTTT
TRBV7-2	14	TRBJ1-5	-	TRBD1	CASSSTGSNQPQHF	TGTGCCAGCAGCTCGACAGGGAGCAATCAGCCCCAGCATTTT
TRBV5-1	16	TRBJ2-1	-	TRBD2	CASSSSSGGSYNEQFF	TGCGCCAGCAGCTCCTCTAGCGGGGGCTCCTACAATGAGCAGTTCTTC
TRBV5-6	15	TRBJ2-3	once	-	CASTPDKTFTDTQYF	TGTGCCAGCACCCCCGACAAGACCTTCACAGATACGCAGTATTTT
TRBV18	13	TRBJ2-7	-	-	CASSPRGSYEQYF	TGTGCCAGCTCCCCTAGGGGTAGCTACGAGCAGTACTTC
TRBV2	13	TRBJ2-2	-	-	CASSVAGRGELFF	TGTGCCAGCAGTGTGGCGGGGAGGGGGGAGCTGTTTTTT
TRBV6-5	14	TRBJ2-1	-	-	CASAPGSSYNEQFF	TGTGCCAGCGCACCAGGGAGCTCCTACAATGAGCAGTTCTTC
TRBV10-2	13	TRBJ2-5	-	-	CASSEDYQETQYF	TGCGCCAGCAGTGAGGACTATCAAGAGACCCAGTACTTC
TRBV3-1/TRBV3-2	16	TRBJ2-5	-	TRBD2	CASSQGGGGALETQYF	TGTGCCAGCAGCCAAGGCGGCGGGGGGGCCTTAGAGACCCAGTACTTC
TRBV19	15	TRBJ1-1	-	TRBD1	CASTYGDRGSTEAFF	TGTGCCAGTACCTACGGGGACAGGGGGTCCACTGAAGCTTTCTTT
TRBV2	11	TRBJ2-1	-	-	CASSEWEQQFF	TGTGCCAGCAGTGAATGGGAGCAGCAGTTCTTC
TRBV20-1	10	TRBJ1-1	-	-	CSASRTEAFF	TGCAGTGCTTCCCGCACTGAAGCTTTCTTT
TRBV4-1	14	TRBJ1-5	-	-	CASSQENGPQPQHF	TGCGCCAGCAGCCAAGAAAACGGACCCCAGCCCCAGCATTTT
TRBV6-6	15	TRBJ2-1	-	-	CASSYSGEYYNEQFF	TGTGCCAGCAGTTACTCGGGGGAATACTACAATGAGCAGTTCTTC
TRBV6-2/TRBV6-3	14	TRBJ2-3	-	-	CASSSGQSTDTQYF	TGTGCCAGCAGTTCCGGACAGAGCACAGATACGCAGTATTTT
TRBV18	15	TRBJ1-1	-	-	CASSPSASSNTEAFF	TGTGCCAGCTCACCATCTGCCAGTAGCAACACTGAAGCTTTCTTT
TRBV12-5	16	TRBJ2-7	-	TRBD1	CASGLVLGDRAYEQYF	TGTGCTAGTGGTTTGGTACTAGGAGACAGGGCCTACGAGCAGTACTTC
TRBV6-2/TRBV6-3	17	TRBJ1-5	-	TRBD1	CASSSRGGGPVNQPQHF	TGTGCCAGCAGTTCCCGGGGAGGGGGCCCGGTTAATCAGCCCCAGCATTTT
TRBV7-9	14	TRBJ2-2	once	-	CASSLDSIPGELFF	TGTGCCAGCAGCTTAGACAGTATCCCCGGGGAGCTGTTTTTT
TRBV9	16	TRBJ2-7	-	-	CASSPSGTSSPYEQYF	TGTGCCAGCAGCCCTTCCGGGACTTCTTCCCCCTACGAGCAGTACTTC
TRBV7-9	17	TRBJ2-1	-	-	CASSLPPSKVPDYEQFF	TGTGCCAGCAGCCTCCCCCCTAGCAAAGTTCCGGATTATGAGCAGTTCTTC
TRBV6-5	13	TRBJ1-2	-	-	CASSYGQWYGYTF	TGTGCCAGCAGTTACGGGCAGTGGTATGGCTACACCTTC
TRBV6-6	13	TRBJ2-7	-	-	CASTRDSTGEQYF	TGTGCCAGCACCCGAGACAGCACCGGTGAGCAGTACTTC
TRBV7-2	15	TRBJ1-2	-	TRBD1	CASSLGQGGPHGYTF	TGTGCCAGCAGCTTGGGACAGGGGGGCCCCCATGGCTACACCTTC
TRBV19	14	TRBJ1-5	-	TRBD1	CASSRGQGHQPQHF	TGTGCCAGTAGCAGGGGACAGGGGCATCAGCCCCAGCATTTT
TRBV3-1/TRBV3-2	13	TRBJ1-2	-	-	CASSQEGYSGYTF	TGTGCCAGCAGCCAAGAAGGGTATTCTGGCTACACCTTC
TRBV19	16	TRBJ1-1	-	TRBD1	CASSNGQGGRNTEAFF	TGTGCCAGTAGTAACGGACAGGGAGGACGCAACACTGAAGCTTTCTTT
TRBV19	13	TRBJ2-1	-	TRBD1	CASSDRQGYEQFF	TGTGCCAGTAGTGATCGACAGGGTTATGAGCAGTTCTTC
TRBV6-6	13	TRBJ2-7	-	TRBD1	CASSYLTGGEQYF	TGTGCCAGCAGTTACCTTACAGGGGGCGAGCAGTACTTC